The clone carrying this TCR beta chain was observed many times. Its antigen is as yet unknown. These data belong to a study of read filtering for tumor transcriptome and immune sequencing. Study in general: By R-ISS, stages I, II and III held 8, 16 and 7 patients. After DNase treatment, RNA was made into whole-transcriptome libraries. Whole-study findings and limits: RNA-seq captured clonotypes less deeply and reliably than IR-seq. This fraction held mixed bone marrow immune cells after CD138-negative sorting.

Germline V CDR1 and CDR2: DFQATT, SNEGSKA (reference sequence). CDR3 length: 21 residues. V was pared by 1 base and J by 2 bases, with 14 bases of the junction left unmatched. Molecular barcoded adaptors covering alpha/delta and beta/gamma chains were used on around 370 ng RNA. Using its own MiXCR run on the reads, TCRdb lists one record per CDR3 protein. The sample includes 75,000 to 95,000 distinct CDR3 sequences, roughly an eighth of them seen just once. The chain employs TRBV20-1 and TRBJ2-1; 16 nucleotides match TRBD2. The receptor was derived from a donor at least 40 years old with multiple myeloma. The sample was a population of CD138-negative cells sorted from bone marrow. The CDR3 region has the DNA TGCAGTGCTAGAGCTACCCCGGGACTAGCGGGAGGGCCCCCGACCTACAATGAGCAGTTCTTC. Translation gives CSARATPGLAGGPPTYNEQFF.